The 11 T cell receptor beta chains in this list originate from one sample, sequenced in a study of T cell responses to AZD1222 COVID-19 vaccine. Libraries were prepared by immunoSEQ multiplex PCR; TCRdb keeps only in-frame clonotypes and omits some of them. The table lists 75,000 to 80,000 clones, 60% to 85% of them singletons. The sample consisted of peripheral blood, taken 28 days after the second dose of the MenACWY control vaccine. The origin of the receptors is an adult who received the MenACWY meningococcal vaccine as a control.

The chain couples TRBV19 to TRBJ1-5, with TRBD1 identical over 8 bases. V shed 6 bases and J 5 bases; nucleotides not matched to a gene: 6. The CDR3 runs to 14 residues. Germline CDR1 LNHDA, CDR2 SQIVND (reference sequence). The CDR3 bases are TGTGCCAGTAGGGGACAGGACACCTATCAGCCCCAGCATTTT. Translated: CASRGQDTYQPQHF.

The rearrangement uses TRBV2 and TRBJ1-2; weak D call: TRBD1 (6 bases). V dropped 6 bases and J dropped 8 bases, with 10 bases sitting between them. Germline V gives CDR1 SNHLY, CDR2 FYNNEI. This CDR3 spans 11 amino acids. Written as DNA, the CDR3 is TGTGCCAGCAGGAGGGGGGGCGGCTACACCTTC. Protein: CASRRGGGYTF.

This rearrangement joins TRBV29-1 to TRBJ2-7; 8 bases line up with TRBD2. The germline gives CDR1 SQVTM, CDR2 ANQGSEA. The CDR3 extends over 14 amino acids. With 1 base clipped from V and 2 bases from J, the junction kept 4 bases outside the gene matches. CDR3 sequence reads: CSVEGPGGAYEQYF. The CDR3 nucleotides read TGCAGCGTTGAAGGCCCGGGGGGGGCCTACGAGCAGTACTTC.

The chain has TRBV3-1 (or the pseudogene TRBV3-2) and TRBJ1-1; tentatively, D is TRBD1 (5 bases). CDR1 is LGHDT, CDR2 YNNKEL, per germline (reference sequence). Trimming shortened V by 2 bases and J by 7 bases, and 14 bases separated the two germline ends. This CDR3 spans 14 amino acids. The CDR3 loop is CASSQTGRMGEAFF. Here the CDR3 DNA reads TGTGCCAGCAGCCAAACAGGCCGTATGGGTGAAGCTTTCTTT.

This sequence joins TRBV29-1 and TRBJ1-2; D possibly corresponds to TRBD1 (6 bases). The CDR3 is 11 residues long. The germline CDR1 and CDR2 sequences are SQVTM and ANQGSEA. Trimming shortened V by 7 bases and J by 10 bases, and 16 bases separated the two germline ends. CDR3 protein: CSAEGGGAYTF. CDR3 DNA: TGCAGCGCCGAAGGGGGGGGCGCCTACACCTTC.

This chain joins TRBV11-2 and TRBJ1-5; 7 bases agree with TRBD1. The CDR3 totals 15 residues. Losses at the gene ends were 5 bases for V and 6 bases for J; bases not matched to a gene: 10. Germline loops: CDR1 SGHAT, CDR2 FQNNGV. CDR3 sequence reads: CASSPGGGLSQPQHF. The CDR3 region has the DNA TGTGCCAGCAGCCCCGGAGGGGGCCTTAGTCAGCCCCAGCATTTT.

This sequence joins TRBV4-3 and TRBJ2-3; D possibly corresponds to TRBD2 (6 bases). Trimming removed 0 bases from V and 5 bases from J, with 12 bases in between. Germline lookup yields CDR1 LGHNA and CDR2 YSLEER. The CDR3 is made up of 15 amino acids. CDR3 residues: CASSQDVEGVDTQYF. The CDR3 DNA follows: TGCGCCAGCAGCCAAGATGTGGAGGGAGTAGATACGCAGTATTTT.

This clone was detected only a few times. The rearrangement links TRBV6-5 to TRBJ1-1; weak D call: TRBD1 (5 bases). CDR3 length: 12 residues. CDR1 MNHEY and CDR2 SVGAGI come from the germline V gene. V was clipped by 4 bases and J by 7 bases, with 10 bases between them. The CDR3 region has the DNA TGTGCCAGCAGTTCTTTCGGGGGTGAAGCTTTCTTT. Its protein is CASSSFGGEAFF.

In its sample, this clone was seen once. V gene TRBV19 combines with J gene TRBJ2-3, with a possible D match to TRBD2 (6 bases). CDR3 length equals 15 residues. Germline lookup yields CDR1 LNHDA and CDR2 SQIVND (reference sequence). V was trimmed by 5 bases and J by 7 bases, leaving 19 bases between them. The CDR3 sequence is CASSPRGPAHYTQYF. CDR3 in DNA: TGTGCCAGTAGTCCGCGGGGCCCCGCACATTATACGCAGTATTTT.

The chain has TRBV19 and TRBJ1-5; 9 bases map to TRBD1. The V gene end was trimmed by 3 bases and the J gene end by 3 bases; junction bases not matched to a gene: 6. There are 16 residues in the CDR3. Germline V CDR1 and CDR2: LNHDA, SQIVND (reference sequence). CDR3 in DNA: TGTGCCAGTAGTATGTCCGGGACAGGGATCAATCAGCCCCAGCATTTT. This sequence encodes CASSMSGTGINQPQHF.

This clone has just a few counts. The gene calls are TRBV3-1 (or the pseudogene TRBV3-2) and TRBJ1-2; a weak D match, TRBD1 (5 bases). CDR1 LGHDT and CDR2 YNNKEL come from the germline V gene (reference sequence). The V gene lost 4 bases and the J gene lost 2 bases, with 8 bases spanning the gap. This CDR3 spans 13 amino acids. For the CDR3, the DNA is TGTGCCAGCAGCCTCGGGACCAACTATGGCTACACCTTC. It codes for CASSLGTNYGYTF.